This T cell receptor beta chain was sequenced during a study of T cells in Graves' hyperthyroidism and ophthalmopathy. Amplification of TCR beta CDR3 regions used RNA as the template. With the HTBI primer set, the TCR CDR3 went through a first round of RT-PCR. From the multiplex PCR reads, TCRdb called clonotypes with MiXCR, one entry per CDR3 protein. The sample includes some 270,000 distinct CDR3 sequences, 10% to 15% of them seen just once. V lost 0 bases, J lost 5 bases, and 9 bases stayed unmatched. Germline values: CDR1 SGHTA, CDR2 FQGNSA. The CDR3 runs to 17 residues. This clonotype was detected ten times or more.

Material for sequencing was blood. The source of this sequence is a woman in her thirties with Graves' hyperthyroidism that later progressed to Graves' ophthalmopathy. The chain carries TRBV7-2 and TRBJ2-7; 11 nucleotides match TRBD1. CDR3 DNA: TGTGCCAGCAGCTTAGCCCAGGGACAGGGGGTAGTGAACGAGCAGTACTTC. It specifies CASSLAQGQGVVNEQYF.